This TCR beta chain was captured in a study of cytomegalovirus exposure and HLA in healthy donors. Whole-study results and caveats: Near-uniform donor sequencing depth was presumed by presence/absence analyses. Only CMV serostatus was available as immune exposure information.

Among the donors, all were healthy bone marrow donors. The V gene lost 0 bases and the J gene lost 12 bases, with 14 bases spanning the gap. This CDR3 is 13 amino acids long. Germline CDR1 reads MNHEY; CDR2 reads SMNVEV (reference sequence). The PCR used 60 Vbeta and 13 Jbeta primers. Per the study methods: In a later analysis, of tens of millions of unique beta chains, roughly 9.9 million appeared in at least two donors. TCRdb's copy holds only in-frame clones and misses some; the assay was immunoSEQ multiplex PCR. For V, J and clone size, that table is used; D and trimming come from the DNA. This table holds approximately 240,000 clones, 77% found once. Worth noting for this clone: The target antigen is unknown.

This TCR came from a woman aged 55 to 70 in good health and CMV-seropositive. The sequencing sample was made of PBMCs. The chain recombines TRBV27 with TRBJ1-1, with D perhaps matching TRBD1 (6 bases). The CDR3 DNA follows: TGTGCCAGCAGTTTATCCGTCACAGGGTCCCCTTTCTTT. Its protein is CASSLSVTGSPFF.